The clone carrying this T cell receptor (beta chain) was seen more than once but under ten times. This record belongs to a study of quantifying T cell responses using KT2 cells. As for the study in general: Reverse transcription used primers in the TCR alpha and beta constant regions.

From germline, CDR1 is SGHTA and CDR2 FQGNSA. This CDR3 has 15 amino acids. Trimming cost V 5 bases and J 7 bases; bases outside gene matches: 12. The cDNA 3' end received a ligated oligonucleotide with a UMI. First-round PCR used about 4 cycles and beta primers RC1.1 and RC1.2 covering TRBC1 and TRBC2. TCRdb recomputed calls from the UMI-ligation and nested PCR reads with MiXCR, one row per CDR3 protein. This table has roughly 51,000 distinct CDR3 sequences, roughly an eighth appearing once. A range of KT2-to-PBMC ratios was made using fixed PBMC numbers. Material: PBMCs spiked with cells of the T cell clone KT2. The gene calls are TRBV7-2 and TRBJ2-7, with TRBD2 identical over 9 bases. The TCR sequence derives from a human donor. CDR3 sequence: CASSLLAGPFLEQYF. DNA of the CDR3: TGTGCCAGCAGCCTACTAGCGGGCCCTTTTTTGGAGCAGTACTTC.